This is a list of T cell receptor beta chains from one sample in a study of T cells in Graves' hyperthyroidism and ophthalmopathy. TCRdb re-derived calls from the multiplex PCR reads in MiXCR, one entry per CDR3 protein. The sample has 560,000 or so distinct CDR3 sequences; 15% to 20% are singletons. Sample: blood. The receptors come from a man aged 35-49 years with Graves' ophthalmopathy. Each CDR3 is given with its conserved first and last residue. D genes are given only for firm matches. Where a row states a size, it is once, few, many or the class of an expanded clone; other rows omit it.

J gene: TRBJ2-7
D gene: TRBD1
V gene: TRBV20-1
clone size: .
CDR3 protein: CSAPAGTASYEQYF
CDR3 DNA: TGCAGTGCCCCCGCCGGGACAGCAAGTTACGAGCAGTACTTC

J gene: TRBJ2-3
D gene: TRBD2
V gene: TRBV10-3
clone size: .
CDR3 protein: CATKVGLSTDTQYF
CDR3 DNA: TGTGCCACCAAAGTGGGACTATCGACAGATACGCAGTATTTT

J gene: TRBJ2-5
D gene: .
V gene: TRBV5-1
clone size: .
CDR3 protein: CASSRNGADWGETQYF
CDR3 DNA: TGCGCCAGCAGTCGGAATGGGGCGGATTGGGGAGAGACCCAGTACTTC

J gene: TRBJ2-1
D gene: .
V gene: TRBV12-3/TRBV12-4
clone size: many
CDR3 protein: CASSLKGLDEQFF
CDR3 DNA: TGTGCCAGCAGTTTAAAAGGGCTGGATGAGCAGTTCTTC

J gene: TRBJ2-7
D gene: TRBD2
V gene: TRBV6-1
clone size: few
CDR3 protein: CASSEALLAGDGEQYF
CDR3 DNA: TGTGCCAGCAGTGAAGCCCTACTAGCGGGGGACGGCGAGCAGTACTTC

J gene: TRBJ1-1
D gene: .
V gene: TRBV28
clone size: many
CDR3 protein: CASSLEQANTEAFF
CDR3 DNA: TGTGCCAGCAGTTTGGAACAGGCGAACACTGAAGCTTTCTTT

J gene: TRBJ2-1
D gene: .
V gene: TRBV20-1
clone size: .
CDR3 protein: CSATVLRGAPYNEQFF
CDR3 DNA: TGCAGTGCAACGGTCTTAAGGGGGGCTCCCTACAATGAGCAGTTCTTC

J gene: TRBJ1-2
D gene: .
V gene: TRBV6-1
clone size: many
CDR3 protein: CASSDRVNYGYTF
CDR3 DNA: TGTGCCAGCAGTGACAGGGTTAACTATGGCTACACCTTC

J gene: TRBJ2-2
D gene: .
V gene: TRBV7-9
clone size: few
CDR3 protein: CALQGTEELFF
CDR3 DNA: TGTGCCCTCCAGGGTACCGAGGAGCTGTTTTTT

J gene: TRBJ2-1
D gene: .
V gene: TRBV27
clone size: .
CDR3 protein: CATTPLPGKNEQFF
CDR3 DNA: TGTGCCACCACCCCTCTCCCGGGGAAGAATGAGCAGTTCTTC

J gene: TRBJ2-6
D gene: .
V gene: TRBV2
clone size: .
CDR3 protein: CAIQDKIITAGANVLTF
CDR3 DNA: TGTGCCATCCAGGACAAAATTATTACCGCTGGGGCCAACGTCCTGACTTTC

J gene: TRBJ1-5
D gene: .
V gene: TRBV14
clone size: .
CDR3 protein: CASSQVPTKATLLPQHF
CDR3 DNA: TGTGCCAGCAGCCAAGTTCCGACAAAAGCTACGTTATTGCCCCAGCATTTT

J gene: TRBJ2-1
D gene: .
V gene: TRBV6-5
clone size: few
CDR3 protein: CASSSASPYYNEQFF
CDR3 DNA: TGTGCCAGCAGTTCCGCCAGCCCGTACTACAATGAGCAGTTCTTC

J gene: TRBJ1-3
D gene: .
V gene: TRBV9
clone size: .
CDR3 protein: CASSVVGQSSGNTIYF
CDR3 DNA: TGTGCCAGCAGCGTAGTGGGGCAGTCCTCTGGAAACACCATATATTTT

J gene: TRBJ1-2
D gene: .
V gene: TRBV7-2
clone size: few
CDR3 protein: CASSLDGSGSHTF
CDR3 DNA: TGTGCCAGCAGCTTAGATGGGTCCGGCAGCCACACCTTC

J gene: TRBJ2-5
D gene: .
V gene: TRBV27
clone size: .
CDR3 protein: CASSFPGAGETQYF
CDR3 DNA: TGTGCCAGCAGTTTCCCCGGAGCAGGGGAGACCCAGTACTTC

J gene: TRBJ2-7
D gene: .
V gene: TRBV5-1
clone size: many
CDR3 protein: CASSLEYRVVDEQYF
CDR3 DNA: TGCGCCAGCAGCTTGGAATACAGGGTAGTTGACGAGCAGTACTTC

J gene: TRBJ1-1
D gene: TRBD1
V gene: TRBV28
clone size: many
CDR3 protein: CAATTATGTGGVWAFF
CDR3 DNA: TGTGCCGCCACAACAGCCACCGGGACAGGGGGCGTTTGGGCTTTCTTT

J gene: TRBJ2-5
D gene: TRBD2
V gene: TRBV9
clone size: once
CDR3 protein: CASSGSGTHQETQYF
CDR3 DNA: TGTGCCAGCAGCGGGAGCGGGACCCACCAAGAGACCCAGTACTTC

J gene: TRBJ2-7
D gene: TRBD1
V gene: TRBV28
clone size: many
CDR3 protein: CASSFLDRPQYF
CDR3 DNA: TGTGCCAGCAGTTTCCTGGACAGGCCGCAGTACTTC

J gene: TRBJ1-1
D gene: TRBD1
V gene: TRBV2
clone size: few
CDR3 protein: CASSETGADTEAFF
CDR3 DNA: TGTGCCAGCAGCGAGACAGGGGCTGACACTGAAGCTTTCTTT

J gene: TRBJ2-7
D gene: TRBD2
V gene: TRBV12-3/TRBV12-4
clone size: many
CDR3 protein: CASSLGLAGGTYEQYF
CDR3 DNA: TGTGCCAGCAGTTTAGGACTAGCGGGAGGGACCTACGAGCAGTACTTC

J gene: TRBJ2-1
D gene: TRBD2
V gene: TRBV24-1
clone size: many
CDR3 protein: CATSEPLAGNNEQFF
CDR3 DNA: TGTGCCACCAGTGAACCGCTAGCGGGTAACAATGAGCAGTTCTTC

J gene: TRBJ1-1
D gene: TRBD1
V gene: TRBV27
clone size: .
CDR3 protein: CASSPLQGAAFF
CDR3 DNA: TGTGCCAGCAGTCCCCTCCAGGGGGCAGCTTTCTTT

J gene: TRBJ2-7
D gene: .
V gene: TRBV7-3
clone size: few
CDR3 protein: CASSYWAGTEQYF
CDR3 DNA: TGTGCCAGCAGCTACTGGGCGGGGACCGAGCAGTACTTC

J gene: TRBJ1-5
D gene: .
V gene: TRBV29-1
clone size: .
CDR3 protein: CSVGWGNQPQHF
CDR3 DNA: TGCAGCGTGGGGTGGGGCAATCAGCCCCAGCATTTT

J gene: TRBJ2-5
D gene: TRBD2
V gene: TRBV7-9
clone size: .
CDR3 protein: CASSLGLLREARRGETQYF
CDR3 DNA: TGTGCCAGCAGCTTAGGTTTATTACGGGAGGCCAGAAGGGGAGAGACCCAGTACTTC

J gene: TRBJ2-7
D gene: .
V gene: TRBV7-9
clone size: many
CDR3 protein: CASRVPKGPYEQYF
CDR3 DNA: TGTGCCAGCAGGGTTCCTAAGGGACCCTACGAGCAGTACTTC

J gene: TRBJ1-3
D gene: .
V gene: TRBV20-1
clone size: few
CDR3 protein: CSASLPDRFLGTTGNTIYF
CDR3 DNA: TGCAGTGCCTCCCTGCCCGACCGGTTCTTGGGCACTACTGGAAACACCATATATTTT

J gene: TRBJ2-7
D gene: .
V gene: TRBV18
clone size: many
CDR3 protein: CASSRLQGREQYF
CDR3 DNA: TGTGCCAGCTCACGATTACAGGGTCGAGAGCAGTACTTC

J gene: TRBJ1-2
D gene: .
V gene: TRBV6-2/TRBV6-3
clone size: few
CDR3 protein: CASSFDSRYGYTF
CDR3 DNA: TGTGCCAGCAGTTTTGACAGCCGCTATGGCTACACCTTC

J gene: TRBJ2-3
D gene: TRBD2
V gene: TRBV6-2/TRBV6-3
clone size: many
CDR3 protein: CASSSWTSGSKDTQYF
CDR3 DNA: TGTGCCAGCAGTTCGTGGACTAGCGGGTCGAAAGATACGCAGTATTTT

J gene: TRBJ2-3
D gene: TRBD2
V gene: TRBV19
clone size: .
CDR3 protein: CASSSPGLPRLGTDTQYF
CDR3 DNA: TGTGCCAGTAGTTCCCCGGGACTACCCCGACTCGGCACAGATACGCAGTATTTT

J gene: TRBJ2-1
D gene: .
V gene: TRBV7-2
clone size: .
CDR3 protein: CASSFQAGLRNEQFF
CDR3 DNA: TGTGCCAGCAGCTTTCAAGCGGGCCTACGGAATGAGCAGTTCTTC

J gene: TRBJ2-1
D gene: .
V gene: TRBV30
clone size: .
CDR3 protein: CAFFDRSSYNEQFF
CDR3 DNA: TGTGCCTTCTTCGACAGGAGCTCCTACAATGAGCAGTTCTTC

J gene: TRBJ2-5
D gene: TRBD2
V gene: TRBV11-2
clone size: few
CDR3 protein: CASSLGLRGGPETQYF
CDR3 DNA: TGTGCCAGCAGCTTAGGGTTGCGGGGGGGCCCGGAGACCCAGTACTTC

J gene: TRBJ2-3
D gene: TRBD2
V gene: TRBV5-1
clone size: many
CDR3 protein: CASRGGASTDTQYF
CDR3 DNA: TGCGCCAGCAGGGGAGGGGCAAGCACAGATACGCAGTATTTT

J gene: TRBJ1-3
D gene: .
V gene: TRBV12-3/TRBV12-4
clone size: .
CDR3 protein: CASSSSEGNTIYF
CDR3 DNA: TGTGCCAGCAGCTCTTCTGAGGGAAACACCATATATTTT

J gene: TRBJ2-7
D gene: TRBD2
V gene: TRBV27
clone size: many
CDR3 protein: CASKGGTSGRAWGEQYF
CDR3 DNA: TGTGCCAGCAAGGGGGGGACTAGCGGGAGGGCCTGGGGCGAGCAGTACTTC

J gene: TRBJ2-2
D gene: TRBD1
V gene: TRBV5-1
clone size: many
CDR3 protein: CASSLTGGNTGELFF
CDR3 DNA: TGTGCCAGCAGTTTGACAGGGGGGAACACCGGGGAGCTGTTTTTT

J gene: TRBJ1-1
D gene: .
V gene: TRBV6-6
clone size: .
CDR3 protein: CASSYRGETEAFF
CDR3 DNA: TGTGCCAGCAGTTACAGGGGGGAAACTGAAGCTTTCTTT

J gene: TRBJ1-3
D gene: .
V gene: TRBV2
clone size: .
CDR3 protein: CASILGGASSGNTIYF
CDR3 DNA: TGTGCCAGCATCCTTGGAGGGGCTTCTTCTGGAAACACCATATATTTT

J gene: TRBJ2-5
D gene: TRBD2
V gene: TRBV24-1
clone size: few
CDR3 protein: CATSDPTSGGGETQYF
CDR3 DNA: TGTGCCACCAGTGACCCGACTAGCGGTGGGGGAGAGACCCAGTACTTC

J gene: TRBJ2-2
D gene: TRBD2
V gene: TRBV27
clone size: .
CDR3 protein: CASSGRLAGVTRELFF
CDR3 DNA: TGTGCCAGCAGTGGTCGGCTAGCGGGGGTCACCAGGGAGCTGTTTTTT

J gene: TRBJ2-7
D gene: TRBD2
V gene: TRBV3-1
clone size: many
CDR3 protein: CASSQNRLAGHLKQYF
CDR3 DNA: TGTGCCAGCAGCCAAAACCGACTAGCGGGCCATTTAAAGCAGTACTTC

J gene: TRBJ1-1
D gene: TRBD1
V gene: TRBV19
clone size: once
CDR3 protein: CASRGQGALNTETFF
CDR3 DNA: TGTGCCAGTAGGGGACAGGGGGCATTGAACACTGAAACTTTCTTT

J gene: TRBJ1-1
D gene: TRBD1
V gene: TRBV12-3/TRBV12-4
clone size: few
CDR3 protein: CASSSTGVFDTEAFF
CDR3 DNA: TGTGCCAGCAGTTCGACAGGGGTTTTTGACACTGAAGCTTTCTTT

J gene: TRBJ2-7
D gene: .
V gene: TRBV18
clone size: few
CDR3 protein: CASSPRGYLNEQYF
CDR3 DNA: TGTGCCAGCTCACCCCGAGGTTACCTCAACGAGCAGTACTTC

J gene: TRBJ2-1
D gene: TRBD1
V gene: TRBV5-6
clone size: .
CDR3 protein: CASSFGQGKQFF
CDR3 DNA: TGTGCCAGCAGCTTCGGACAGGGAAAGCAGTTCTTC

J gene: TRBJ1-5
D gene: .
V gene: TRBV4-2
clone size: few
CDR3 protein: CASSQEGAGSNQPQHF
CDR3 DNA: TGTGCCAGCAGCCAAGAAGGGGCCGGTAGCAATCAGCCCCAGCATTTT

J gene: TRBJ2-7
D gene: TRBD1
V gene: TRBV7-6
clone size: few
CDR3 protein: CASSLGTGADEQYF
CDR3 DNA: TGTGCCAGCAGCTTAGGTACAGGGGCGGACGAGCAGTACTTC

J gene: TRBJ1-5
D gene: .
V gene: TRBV6-1
clone size: .
CDR3 protein: CASRSGGYSNQPQHF
CDR3 DNA: TGTGCCAGCAGATCGGGGGGCTATAGCAATCAGCCCCAGCATTTT

J gene: TRBJ2-1
D gene: .
V gene: TRBV7-3
clone size: many
CDR3 protein: CASSPRLDTMGNEQFF
CDR3 DNA: TGTGCCAGCAGCCCGAGACTCGACACGATGGGGAATGAGCAGTTCTTC

J gene: TRBJ2-1
D gene: .
V gene: TRBV6-2/TRBV6-3
clone size: many
CDR3 protein: CASGLGGEQFF
CDR3 DNA: TGTGCCAGCGGATTAGGAGGTGAGCAGTTCTTC